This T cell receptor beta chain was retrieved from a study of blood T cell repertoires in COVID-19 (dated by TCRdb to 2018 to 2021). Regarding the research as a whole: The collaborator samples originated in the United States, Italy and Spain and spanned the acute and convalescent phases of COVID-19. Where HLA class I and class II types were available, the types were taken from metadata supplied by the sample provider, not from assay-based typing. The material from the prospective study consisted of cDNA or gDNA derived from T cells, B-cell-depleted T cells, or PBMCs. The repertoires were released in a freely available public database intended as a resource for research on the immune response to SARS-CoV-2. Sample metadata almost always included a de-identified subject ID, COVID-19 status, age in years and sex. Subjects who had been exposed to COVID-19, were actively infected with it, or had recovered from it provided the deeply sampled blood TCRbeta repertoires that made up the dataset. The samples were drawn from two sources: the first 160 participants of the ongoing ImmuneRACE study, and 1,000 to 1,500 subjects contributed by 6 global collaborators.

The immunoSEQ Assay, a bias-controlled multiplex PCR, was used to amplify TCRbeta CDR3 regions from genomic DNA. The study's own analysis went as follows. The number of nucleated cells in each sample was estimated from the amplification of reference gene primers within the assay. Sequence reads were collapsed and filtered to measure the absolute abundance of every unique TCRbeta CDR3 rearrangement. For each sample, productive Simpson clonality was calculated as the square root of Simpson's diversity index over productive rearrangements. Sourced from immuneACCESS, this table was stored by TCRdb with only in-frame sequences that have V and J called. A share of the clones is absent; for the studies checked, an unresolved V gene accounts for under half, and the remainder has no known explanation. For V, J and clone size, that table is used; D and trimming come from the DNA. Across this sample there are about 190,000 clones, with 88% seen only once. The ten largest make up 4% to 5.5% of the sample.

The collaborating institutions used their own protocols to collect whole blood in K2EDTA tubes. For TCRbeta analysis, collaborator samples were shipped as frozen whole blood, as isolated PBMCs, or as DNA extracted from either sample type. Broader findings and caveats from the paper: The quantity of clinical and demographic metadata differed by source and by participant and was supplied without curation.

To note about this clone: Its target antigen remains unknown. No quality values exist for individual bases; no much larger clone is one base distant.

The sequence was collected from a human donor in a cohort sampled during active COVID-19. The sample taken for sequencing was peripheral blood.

The DNA sequence is as follows: TGTGCCAGCAGCTTGGGGGGGGTCTACGAGCAGTACTTC. The translation is CASSLGGVYEQYF. Recombination connected TRBV27 to TRBJ2-7; TRBD2 matches 7 bases in the middle. The germline V gene (reference sequence) specifies MNHEY as CDR1 and SMNVEV as CDR2. The CDR3, cysteine through phenylalanine, is 13 amino acids long. CDR3 DNA is the only sequence kept; it has 39 bases, read in frame from the first base. The germline V end is reduced by 6 bases and the J end by 3 bases; junction bases left unmatched: 5.